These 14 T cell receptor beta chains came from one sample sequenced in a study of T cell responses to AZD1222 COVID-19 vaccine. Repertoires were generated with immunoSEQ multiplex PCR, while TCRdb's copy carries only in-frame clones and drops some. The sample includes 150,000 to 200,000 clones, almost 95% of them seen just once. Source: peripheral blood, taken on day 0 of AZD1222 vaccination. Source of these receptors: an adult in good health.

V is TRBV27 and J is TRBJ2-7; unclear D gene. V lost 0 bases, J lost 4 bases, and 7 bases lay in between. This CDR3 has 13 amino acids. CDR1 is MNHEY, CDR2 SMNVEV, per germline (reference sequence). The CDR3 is CASSLSAPYEQYF. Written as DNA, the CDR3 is TGTGCCAGCAGTTTATCGGCCCCATACGAGCAGTACTTC.

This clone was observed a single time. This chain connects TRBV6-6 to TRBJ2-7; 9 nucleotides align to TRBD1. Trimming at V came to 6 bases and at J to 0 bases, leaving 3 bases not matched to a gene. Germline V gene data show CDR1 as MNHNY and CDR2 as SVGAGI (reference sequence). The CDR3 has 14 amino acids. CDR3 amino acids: CASRTGGGSYEQYF. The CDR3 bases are TGTGCCAGCAGGACAGGGGGGGGCTCCTACGAGCAGTACTTC.

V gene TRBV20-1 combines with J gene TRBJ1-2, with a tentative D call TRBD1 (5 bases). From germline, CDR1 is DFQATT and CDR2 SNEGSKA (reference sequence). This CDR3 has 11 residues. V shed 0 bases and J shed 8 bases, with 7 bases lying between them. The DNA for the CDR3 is TGCAGTGCTAGAGATGGGGCGGGCTACACCTTC. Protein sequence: CSARDGAGYTF.

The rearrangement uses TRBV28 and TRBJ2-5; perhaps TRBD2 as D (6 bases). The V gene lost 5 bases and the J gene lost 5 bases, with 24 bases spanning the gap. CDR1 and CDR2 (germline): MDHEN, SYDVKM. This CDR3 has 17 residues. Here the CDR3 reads CASSLPRPGRGGETQYF. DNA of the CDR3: TGTGCCAGCAGTCTCCCACGCCCGGGGCGGGGTGGGGAGACCCAGTACTTC. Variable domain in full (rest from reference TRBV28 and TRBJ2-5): DVKVTQSSRYLVKRTGEKVFLECVQDMDHENMFWYRQDPGLGLRLIYFSYDVKMKEKGDIPEGYSVSREKKERFSLILESASTNQTSMYLCASSLPRPGRGGETQYFGPGTRLLVL.

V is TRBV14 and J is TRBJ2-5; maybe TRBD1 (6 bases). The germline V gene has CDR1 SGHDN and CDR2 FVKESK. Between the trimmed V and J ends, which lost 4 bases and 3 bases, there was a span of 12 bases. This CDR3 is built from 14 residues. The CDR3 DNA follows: TGTGCCAGCAGCCTACAGGGTATTGAAGAGACCCAGTACTTC. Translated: CASSLQGIEETQYF.

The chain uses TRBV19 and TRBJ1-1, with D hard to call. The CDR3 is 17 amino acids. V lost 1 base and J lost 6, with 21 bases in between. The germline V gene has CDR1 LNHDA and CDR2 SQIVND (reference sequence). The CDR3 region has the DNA TGTGCCAGTAGTATAGGCCGCCCGGACTATTTTTTGGCTGAAGCTTTCTTT. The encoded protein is CASSIGRPDYFLAEAFF. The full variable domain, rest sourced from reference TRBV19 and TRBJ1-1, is DGGITQSPKYLFRKEGQNVTLSCEQNLNHDAMYWYRQDPGQGLRLIYYSQIVNDFQKGDIAEGYSVSREKKESFPLTVTSAQKNPTAFYLCASSIGRPDYFLAEAFFGQGTRLTVV.

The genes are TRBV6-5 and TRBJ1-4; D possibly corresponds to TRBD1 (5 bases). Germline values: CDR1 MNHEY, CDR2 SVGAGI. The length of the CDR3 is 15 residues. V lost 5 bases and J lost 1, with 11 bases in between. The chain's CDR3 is CASSRGYGTNEKLFF. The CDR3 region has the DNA TGTGCCAGCAGTAGGGGATATGGAACTAATGAAAAACTGTTTTTT.

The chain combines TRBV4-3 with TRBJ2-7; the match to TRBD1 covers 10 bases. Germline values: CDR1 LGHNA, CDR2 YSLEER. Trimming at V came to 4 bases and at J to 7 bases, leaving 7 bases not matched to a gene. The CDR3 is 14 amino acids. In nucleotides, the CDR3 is TGCGCCAGCAGCCTGGGGGACAGGGGCGGGGAGCAGTACTTC. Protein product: CASSLGDRGGEQYF.

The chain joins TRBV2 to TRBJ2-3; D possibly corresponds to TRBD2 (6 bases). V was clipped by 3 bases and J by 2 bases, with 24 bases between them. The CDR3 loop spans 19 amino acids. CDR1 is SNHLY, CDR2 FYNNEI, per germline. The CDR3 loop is CASSDAQGTSNASTDTQYF. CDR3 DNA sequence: TGTGCCAGCAGTGATGCCCAAGGAACTAGCAACGCATCCACAGATACGCAGTATTTT.

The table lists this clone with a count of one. Written as DNA, the CDR3 is TGCGCCAGCAGCTCCTGGGCGGGGCGTGAGCAGTTCTTC. The encoded protein is CASSSWAGREQFF. The rearrangement links TRBV4-1 to TRBJ2-1; tentatively, D is TRBD2 (6 bases). This CDR3 has 13 residues. In germline, CDR1 is MGHRA, CDR2 YSYEKL. Trimming took 5 bases from V and 9 from J, leaving 14 bases between them.

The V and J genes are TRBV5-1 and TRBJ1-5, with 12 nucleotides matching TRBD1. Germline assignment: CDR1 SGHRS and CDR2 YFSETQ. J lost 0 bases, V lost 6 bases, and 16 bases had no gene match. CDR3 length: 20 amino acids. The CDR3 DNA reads TGCGCCAGCAACTATCCGGGGCGGGACAGGGGGCGAGATAGCAATCAGCCCCAGCATTTT. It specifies CASNYPGRDRGRDSNQPQHF.

The CDR3 sequence is CAWGRTGGTDTQYF. For the CDR3, the DNA is TGTGCCTGGGGACGGACAGGGGGCACAGATACGCAGTATTTT. The J gene is TRBJ2-3, the V gene TRBV30; 9 bases fit TRBD1. This CDR3 comprises 14 residues. Trimming at V came to 5 bases and at J to 1 base, leaving 4 bases not matched to a gene. Germline V gene sequence: CDR1 GTSNPN, CDR2 SVGIG (reference sequence).

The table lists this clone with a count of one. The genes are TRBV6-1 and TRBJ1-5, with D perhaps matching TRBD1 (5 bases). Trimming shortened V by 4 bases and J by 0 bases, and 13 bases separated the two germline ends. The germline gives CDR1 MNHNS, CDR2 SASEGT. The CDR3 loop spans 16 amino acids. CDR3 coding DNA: TGTGCCAGCAGTGGGGGGACCCGCTATAGCAATCAGCCCCAGCATTTT. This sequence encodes CASSGGTRYSNQPQHF.

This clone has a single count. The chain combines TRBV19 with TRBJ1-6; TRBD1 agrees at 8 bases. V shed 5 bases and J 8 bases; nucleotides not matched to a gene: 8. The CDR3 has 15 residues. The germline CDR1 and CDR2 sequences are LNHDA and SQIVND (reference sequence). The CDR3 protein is CASSGQGAPDSPLHF. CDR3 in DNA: TGTGCCAGTAGTGGTCAGGGGGCGCCGGATTCACCCCTCCACTTT.